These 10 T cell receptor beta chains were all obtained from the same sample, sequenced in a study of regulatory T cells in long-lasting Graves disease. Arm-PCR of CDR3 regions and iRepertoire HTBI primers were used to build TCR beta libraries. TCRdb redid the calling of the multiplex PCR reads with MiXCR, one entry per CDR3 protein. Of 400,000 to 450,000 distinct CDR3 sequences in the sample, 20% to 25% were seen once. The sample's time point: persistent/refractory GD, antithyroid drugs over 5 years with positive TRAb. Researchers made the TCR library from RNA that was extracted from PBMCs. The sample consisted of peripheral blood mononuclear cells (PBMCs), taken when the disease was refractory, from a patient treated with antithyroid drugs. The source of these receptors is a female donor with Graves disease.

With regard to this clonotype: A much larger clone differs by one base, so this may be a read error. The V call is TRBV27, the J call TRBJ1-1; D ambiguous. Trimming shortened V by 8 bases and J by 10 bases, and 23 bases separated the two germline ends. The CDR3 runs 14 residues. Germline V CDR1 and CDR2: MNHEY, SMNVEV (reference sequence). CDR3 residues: CASGRPGRANLAFF. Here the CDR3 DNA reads TGTGCCAGCGGCCGACCGGGGAGGGCTAATTTAGCTTTCTTT.

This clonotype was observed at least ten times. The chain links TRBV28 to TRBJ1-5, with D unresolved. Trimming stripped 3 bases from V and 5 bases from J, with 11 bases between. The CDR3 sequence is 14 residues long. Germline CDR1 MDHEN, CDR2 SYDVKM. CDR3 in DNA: TGTGCCAGCAGTTTTTTTCTCGCGGATCAGCCCCAGCATTTT. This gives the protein CASSFFLADQPQHF. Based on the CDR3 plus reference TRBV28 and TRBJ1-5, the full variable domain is DVKVTQSSRYLVKRTGEKVFLECVQDMDHENMFWYRQDPGLGLRLIYFSYDVKMKEKGDIPEGYSVSREKKERFSLILESASTNQTSMYLCASSFFLADQPQHFGDGTRLSIL.

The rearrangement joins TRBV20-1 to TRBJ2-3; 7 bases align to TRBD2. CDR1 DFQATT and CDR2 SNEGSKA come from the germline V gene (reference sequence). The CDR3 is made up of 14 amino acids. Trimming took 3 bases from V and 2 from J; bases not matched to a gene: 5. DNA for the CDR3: TGCAGTGCTAGGAACAGCGGGAACACAGATACGCAGTATTTT. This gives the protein CSARNSGNTDTQYF.

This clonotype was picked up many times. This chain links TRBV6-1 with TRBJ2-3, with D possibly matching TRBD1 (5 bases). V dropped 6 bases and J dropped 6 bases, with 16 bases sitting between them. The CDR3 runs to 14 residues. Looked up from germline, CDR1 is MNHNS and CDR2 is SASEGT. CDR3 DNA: TGTGCCAGCAGACCGGACATCCTGCGGGATACGCAGTATTTT. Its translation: CASRPDILRDTQYF.

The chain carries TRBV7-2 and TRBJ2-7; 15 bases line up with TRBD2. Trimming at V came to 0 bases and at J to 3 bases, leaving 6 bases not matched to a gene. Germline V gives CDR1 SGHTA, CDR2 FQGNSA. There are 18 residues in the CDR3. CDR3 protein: CASSLAGTSGRLSYEQYF. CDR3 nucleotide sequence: TGTGCCAGCAGCTTAGCCGGGACTAGCGGGAGGCTTAGCTACGAGCAGTACTTC.

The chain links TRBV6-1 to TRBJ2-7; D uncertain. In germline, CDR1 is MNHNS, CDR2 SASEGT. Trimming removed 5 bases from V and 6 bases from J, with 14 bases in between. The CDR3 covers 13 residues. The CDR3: CASSTPSRTEQYF. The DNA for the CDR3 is TGTGCCAGCAGTACTCCTTCGAGGACCGAGCAGTACTTC.

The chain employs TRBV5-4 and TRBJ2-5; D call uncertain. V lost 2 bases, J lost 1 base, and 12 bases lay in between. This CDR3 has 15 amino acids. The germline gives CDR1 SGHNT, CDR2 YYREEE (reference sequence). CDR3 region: CASSLSGSVQETQYF. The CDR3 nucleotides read TGTGCCAGCAGCTTATCTGGGTCAGTCCAAGAGACCCAGTACTTC. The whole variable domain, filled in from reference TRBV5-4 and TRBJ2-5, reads ETGVTQSPTHLIKTRGQQVTLRCSSQSGHNTVSWYQQALGQGPQFIFQYYREEENGRGNFPPRFSGLQFPNYSSELNVNALELDDSALYLCASSLSGSVQETQYFGPGTRLLVL.

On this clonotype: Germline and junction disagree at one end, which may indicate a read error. The CDR3 DNA reads TGCGCCGGCAGCTTTCGTACAGGGATGAACACTGAAGCTTTCTTT. It specifies CAGSFRTGMNTEAFF. The chain combines TRBV5-1 with TRBJ1-1, with a weak D call TRBD1 (6 bases). CDR1 is SGHRS and CDR2 is YFSETQ in the germline V gene. The CDR3 extends over 15 amino acids.

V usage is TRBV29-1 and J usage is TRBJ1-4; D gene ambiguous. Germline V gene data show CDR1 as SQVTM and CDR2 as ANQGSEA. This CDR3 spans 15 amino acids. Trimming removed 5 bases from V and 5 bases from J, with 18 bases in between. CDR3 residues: CSVLITSSPNEKLFF. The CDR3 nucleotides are TGCAGCGTTCTAATCACGTCTAGCCCGAATGAAAAACTGTTTTTT.

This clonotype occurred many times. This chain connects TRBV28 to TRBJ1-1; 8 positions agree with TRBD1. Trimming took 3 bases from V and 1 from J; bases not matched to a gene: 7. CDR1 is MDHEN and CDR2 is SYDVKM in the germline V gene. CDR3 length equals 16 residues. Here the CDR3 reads CASSLGWGQANTEAFF. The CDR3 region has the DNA TGTGCCAGCAGTTTGGGGTGGGGACAGGCGAACACTGAAGCTTTCTTT. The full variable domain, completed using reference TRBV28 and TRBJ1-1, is DVKVTQSSRYLVKRTGEKVFLECVQDMDHENMFWYRQDPGLGLRLIYFSYDVKMKEKGDIPEGYSVSREKKERFSLILESASTNQTSMYLCASSLGWGQANTEAFFGQGTRLTVV.